In its sample, the clone carrying this T cell receptor (beta chain) was seen many times. In germline, CDR1 is MDHEN, CDR2 SYDVKM. There are 16 residues in the CDR3. After removal of 1 base from V and 3 bases from J, the junction contained 5 bases not matched to a gene. Building of the TCR beta libraries involved iRepertoire HTBI primers and Arm-PCR of CDR3 regions. TCRdb re-called the multiplex PCR reads through MiXCR, storing one row per CDR3 protein. This sample has a few hundred thousand distinct CDR3 sequences, with approximately 23% found just once. Described time point: persistent/refractory GD, antithyroid drugs over 5 years with positive TRAb. Researchers made the TCR library from RNA that was extracted from PBMCs. This specimen belongs to a study of regulatory T cells in long-lasting Graves disease.

This receptor was taken from a woman between 40 and 55 years old with Graves disease. This sample comprised peripheral blood mononuclear cells (PBMCs), obtained when the disease was refractory, from a patient treated with antithyroid drugs. This rearrangement joins TRBV28 to TRBJ2-5, with TRBD2 identical over 10 bases. CDR3 bases: TGTGCCAGCAGTTTATCCCTAGCGGGAGCGGAAGAGACCCAGTACTTC. Translating gives CASSLSLAGAEETQYF.